A single sample is the source of the 10 T cell receptor beta chains below, sequenced in a study of identical twins. TCRdb re-derived calls from the 5' RACE reads in MiXCR, one entry per CDR3 protein. The sample contains approximately 530,000 distinct CDR3 sequences, about a fifth of which appear only once. These same records also appear under a second study, on yellow fever vaccine responses in identical twins.

Sequenced material: CD4+ T cells sorted from blood. The receptors were sampled from a woman between 18 and 29 years old in good health.

This clonotype has just a few counts. The chain employs TRBV20-1 and TRBJ2-3; 8 positions match TRBD2. Germline lookup yields CDR1 DFQATT and CDR2 SNEGSKA (reference sequence). CDR3 length: 14 residues. The trim removed 5 bases at V and 5 bases at J, leaving 9 bases unmatched. CDR3 coding DNA: TGCAGTGCTTCCCCCGGGACTAGTGGAGATACGCAGTATTTT. Amino acid sequence: CSASPGTSGDTQYF.

This chain connects TRBV10-3 to TRBJ1-1; D gene ambiguous. V dropped 4 bases and J dropped 1 base, with 10 bases sitting between them. CDR1 is ENHRY, CDR2 SYGVKD, per germline. CDR3 length: 14 residues. The CDR3 DNA sequence: TGTGCCATCAGTGTGGACGGAGGGAACACTGAAGCTTTCTTT. Its protein is CAISVDGGNTEAFF.

This clonotype was detected a few times. The rearrangement joins TRBV12-3 or TRBV12-4 to TRBJ1-1, with no clear D. This CDR3 has 14 residues. Trimming pared 3 bases from V and 1 base from J, leaving 9 bases between. The CDR3 nucleotides read TGTGCCAGCAGTTTTTCCAGGACGAACACTGAAGCTTTCTTT. This gives the protein CASSFSRTNTEAFF.

This sequence joins TRBV4-2 and TRBJ2-7; the match to TRBD2 covers 11 bases. There are 14 residues in the CDR3. The germline CDR1 and CDR2 sequences are LGHNA and YNFKEQ. J was trimmed by 6 bases and V by 1 base; bases with no gene match: 2. The CDR3 region is CASSQATSGGEQYF. DNA of the CDR3: TGTGCCAGCAGCCAAGCAACTAGCGGGGGCGAGCAGTACTTC.

CDR3 loop: CASSFWLDEQFF. In nucleotides, the CDR3 is TGTGCCAGCAGCTTCTGGCTCGATGAGCAGTTCTTC. This chain connects TRBV7-2 to TRBJ2-1; D not certain. The V and J ends lost 3 bases and 8 bases respectively, with 8 bases between them. This CDR3 is built from 12 residues. Germline V gene data show CDR1 as SGHTA and CDR2 as FQGNSA.

A few counts support this clonotype. This sequence joins TRBV6-5 and TRBJ2-5; maybe TRBD1 (7 bases). Trimming took off 2 bases at V and 5 bases at J, with 15 bases between the two ends. Germline CDR1 is MNHEY and CDR2 is SVGAGI. There are 15 residues in the CDR3. CDR3 loop: CASSYQQPGGETQYF. CDR3 in DNA: TGTGCCAGCAGTTACCAACAACCAGGGGGGGAGACCCAGTACTTC.

V is TRBV24-1 and J is TRBJ2-7; D gene uncertain. CDR1 KGHDR and CDR2 SFDVKD come from the germline V gene. V lost 9 bases and J lost 3, with 8 bases in between. The CDR3 consists of 11 residues. The CDR3 reads CATPWYYEQYV. The DNA of the CDR3 is TGTGCCACCCCCTGGTACTACGAGCAGTACGTC.

This clonotype was seen only a few times. This rearrangement joins TRBV20-1 to TRBJ1-6; a weak D match, TRBD1 (5 bases). Germline V gene data show CDR1 as DFQATT and CDR2 as SNEGSKA (reference sequence). The germline V and J ends were trimmed by 3 bases and 1 base, with 10 bases remaining between them. CDR3 length: 15 residues. This CDR3 reads CSASPGGSYNSPLHF. DNA for the CDR3: TGCAGTGCTAGCCCCGGGGGATCCTATAATTCACCCCTCCACTTT.

This clonotype has only a few counts. The genes are TRBV5-1 and TRBJ2-3; no reliable D call. The CDR3 runs 15 residues. In germline, CDR1 is SGHRS, CDR2 YFSETQ. V lost 0 bases and J 0 bases, leaving 8 bases between the germline ends. This chain's CDR3 is CASSLERPSTDTQYF. CDR3 nucleotides: TGCGCCAGCAGCTTGGAGCGCCCTAGCACAGATACGCAGTATTTT.

J is TRBJ1-1 and V is TRBV6-5; no firm D call. The V end was cut by 2 bases, the J end by 4 bases, with 17 bases between. This CDR3 spans 16 amino acids. CDR1 is MNHEY and CDR2 is SVGAGI in the germline V gene. CDR3 protein: CASSYLAVLPATEAFF. The CDR3 DNA is TGTGCCAGCAGTTACCTGGCGGTACTTCCGGCCACTGAAGCTTTCTTT.